Listed below are T cell receptor beta chains from one sample, sequenced in a study of blood T cell repertoires in COVID-19. The assay was immunoSEQ multiplex PCR, and TCRdb's table has in-frame clones only and misses some. The sample contains 140,000 or so clones, approximately 80% of which appear only once. Specimen: peripheral blood. These receptors all come from a man in his sixties with active or convalescent COVID-19. Both conserved end residues are part of each CDR3. Fields, in order: V gene, D gene, clone size, J gene, CDR3 DNA, CDR3 protein. The D gene is left open where the match is weak. Clone size is given for some rows only: seen once, a few or many times, or a class if the clone is expanded.

v_call: TRBV10-1
d_call: TRBD2
clone_size: NA
j_call: TRBJ2-3
cdr3_nt: TGCGCCAGCAGTGAGCAGGGACTACACACAGATACGCAGTATTTT
cdr3_aa: CASSEQGLHTDTQYF

v_call: TRBV24-1
d_call: TRBD1
clone_size: NA
j_call: TRBJ2-2
cdr3_nt: TGTGCCACCAGTGTTCCCGGACAGGGTTACTCCGGGGAGCTGTTTTTT
cdr3_aa: CATSVPGQGYSGELFF

v_call: TRBV27
d_call: TRBD2
clone_size: NA
j_call: TRBJ2-1
cdr3_nt: TGTGCCAGCAGTTTATTGGCACCGGGGGGTAGCGGTTACAATGAGCAGTTCTTC
cdr3_aa: CASSLLAPGGSGYNEQFF

v_call: TRBV4-3
d_call: NA
clone_size: once
j_call: TRBJ1-3
cdr3_nt: TGCGCCAGCAGCCAAGAGTATGTCAGGGGTATGACCTCCTCTGGAAACACCATATATTTT
cdr3_aa: CASSQEYVRGMTSSGNTIYF

v_call: TRBV6-5
d_call: NA
clone_size: NA
j_call: TRBJ1-1
cdr3_nt: TGTGCCAGCACCTTACAAGGGGGAAACACTGAAGCTTTCTTT
cdr3_aa: CASTLQGGNTEAFF

v_call: TRBV7-8
d_call: NA
clone_size: NA
j_call: TRBJ1-1
cdr3_nt: TGTGCCAGCAGCCCCGCCGGTCGGGTGAACACTGAAGCTTTCTTT
cdr3_aa: CASSPAGRVNTEAFF

v_call: TRBV2
d_call: TRBD1
clone_size: NA
j_call: TRBJ1-2
cdr3_nt: TGTGCCAGCAGTGCCACAGGGGGCAGCTATGGCTACACCTTC
cdr3_aa: CASSATGGSYGYTF

v_call: TRBV2
d_call: NA
clone_size: few
j_call: TRBJ1-3
cdr3_nt: TGTGCCAGCACCGAAAATTTAGACACCATATATTTT
cdr3_aa: CASTENLDTIYF

v_call: TRBV7-9
d_call: NA
clone_size: many
j_call: TRBJ1-3
cdr3_nt: TGTGCCAGCAGCGAGGCGGCCGGAAAAGGAGGAAACACCATATATTTT
cdr3_aa: CASSEAAGKGGNTIYF

v_call: TRBV19
d_call: NA
clone_size: once
j_call: TRBJ1-2
cdr3_nt: TGTGCCAGTAGTATAGATCGTGGGCCGGGGGGCTACACCTTC
cdr3_aa: CASSIDRGPGGYTF

v_call: TRBV27
d_call: TRBD1
clone_size: few
j_call: TRBJ1-2
cdr3_nt: TGTGCCAGCAGTTCATGGGACAGGGGATTCGCGGGAGGCTACACCTTC
cdr3_aa: CASSSWDRGFAGGYTF

v_call: TRBV7-8
d_call: TRBD2
clone_size: NA
j_call: TRBJ2-7
cdr3_nt: TGTGCCAGCAGCCCGAAACTAGCGGGGGGGATCGAGCAGTACTTC
cdr3_aa: CASSPKLAGGIEQYF

v_call: TRBV7-2
d_call: TRBD2
clone_size: NA
j_call: TRBJ2-3
cdr3_nt: TGTGCCAGCAACCCCGGGGCGGGAGCTAGAGATACGCAGTATTTT
cdr3_aa: CASNPGAGARDTQYF

v_call: TRBV7-8
d_call: NA
clone_size: NA
j_call: TRBJ1-1
cdr3_nt: TGTGCCAGCAGCTTAGCTTATAGGGGGTGGGCTGAAGCTTTCTTT
cdr3_aa: CASSLAYRGWAEAFF

v_call: TRBV27
d_call: TRBD2
clone_size: NA
j_call: TRBJ2-3
cdr3_nt: TGTGCCAGCAGTGTTATAGCGGGGCGCGGCACAGATACGCAGTATTTT
cdr3_aa: CASSVIAGRGTDTQYF

v_call: TRBV6-1
d_call: TRBD1
clone_size: NA
j_call: TRBJ1-4
cdr3_nt: TGTGCCAGCAGTGACAGGGGGATGAACGAAAAACTGTTTTTT
cdr3_aa: CASSDRGMNEKLFF

v_call: TRBV19
d_call: NA
clone_size: NA
j_call: TRBJ2-1
cdr3_nt: TGTGCCAGTAGTTTCCTCACATCTGAGCAGTTCTTC
cdr3_aa: CASSFLTSEQFF

v_call: TRBV5-1
d_call: NA
clone_size: NA
j_call: TRBJ1-4
cdr3_nt: TGCGCCAGCAGCTTGGAGGGGACAAATGAAAAACTGTTTTTT
cdr3_aa: CASSLEGTNEKLFF

v_call: TRBV10-1
d_call: TRBD1
clone_size: NA
j_call: TRBJ2-7
cdr3_nt: TGCGCCAGCAGTGAGTGGATCGGACAGGGGAAAGACGAGCAGTACTTC
cdr3_aa: CASSEWIGQGKDEQYF

v_call: TRBV19
d_call: TRBD1
clone_size: once
j_call: TRBJ1-1
cdr3_nt: TGTGCCAGTAGTACAGGGGGACCTGAAGCTTTCTTT
cdr3_aa: CASSTGGPEAFF

v_call: TRBV5-5
d_call: TRBD1
clone_size: once
j_call: TRBJ2-2
cdr3_nt: TGTGCCAGCAGCTTCGGGACAGGGAACACCGGGGAGCTGTTTTTT
cdr3_aa: CASSFGTGNTGELFF

v_call: TRBV21-1
d_call: NA
clone_size: few
j_call: TRBJ2-1
cdr3_nt: TGTGCCAGCAGTCGCCGGCGGGGGTCCTACAATGAGCAGTTCTTC
cdr3_aa: CASSRRRGSYNEQFF

v_call: TRBV7-6
d_call: NA
clone_size: NA
j_call: TRBJ1-1
cdr3_nt: TGTGCCAGCAGCTTAGGAGAGGGCACTGAAGCTTTCTTT
cdr3_aa: CASSLGEGTEAFF

v_call: TRBV30
d_call: NA
clone_size: NA
j_call: TRBJ1-3
cdr3_nt: TGTGCCTGGAGTGCGGTAGGCCTAGTCTCTGGAAACACCATATATTTT
cdr3_aa: CAWSAVGLVSGNTIYF

v_call: TRBV7-9
d_call: TRBD2
clone_size: NA
j_call: TRBJ2-7
cdr3_nt: TGTGCCAGCAGCTTAGGTCGGGGGGGAGTGGGATTATACTACGAGCAGTACTTC
cdr3_aa: CASSLGRGGVGLYYEQYF